The 24 T cell receptor beta chains below all came from one sample that was sequenced in a study of OX40 agonist ivuxolimab in advanced cancers. The protocol was immunoSEQ multiplex PCR, while the TCRdb copy is restricted to in-frame clones and leaves out a portion. The sample has approximately 47,000 clones, roughly 86% seen once; the top ten hold 7.8%. Sequencing was performed on CD4+ or CD8+ T cells sorted from blood, taken in a trial of the OX40 agonist ivuxolimab. The receptors come from an adult with an advanced solid tumor such as melanoma, head and neck, liver or kidney cancer.

This clone appeared once. V gene TRBV5-6 combines with J gene TRBJ2-3; 8 bases map to TRBD2. The germline gives CDR1 SGHDT, CDR2 YYEEEE. CDR3 size: 16 residues. V lost 0 bases and J lost 4; bases outside the gene matches: 7. The CDR3 DNA sequence: TGTGCCAGCAGCTTGGTTGCGGGAGGCTTGTCAGATACGCAGTATTTT. This sequence encodes CASSLVAGGLSDTQYF.

V gene TRBV29-1 combines with J gene TRBJ1-2, with TRBD1 identical over 10 bases. The germline gives CDR1 SQVTM, CDR2 ANQGSEA. The CDR3 has 17 residues. With V trimmed by 4 bases and J by 5 bases, 16 bases remained unmatched. The CDR3 protein is CSVGGRDRGSSIYGYTF. CDR3 in DNA: TGCAGCGTTGGAGGCAGGGACAGGGGCTCGTCGATTTATGGCTACACCTTC.

The chain joins TRBV30 to TRBJ2-3; D is possibly TRBD1 (5 bases). In germline, CDR1 is GTSNPN, CDR2 SVGIG (reference sequence). V lost 3 bases to trimming and J lost 0 bases, with 13 bases between them. The CDR3 is 15 residues long. CDR3 nucleotide sequence: TGTGCCTGGAGCCTGGGGCTTATTAGCACAGATACGCAGTATTTT. It translates to CAWSLGLISTDTQYF.

The chain has TRBV2 and TRBJ1-1; tentatively, D is TRBD1 (5 bases). V lost 8 bases and J 3 bases, leaving 13 bases between the germline ends. The CDR3 consists of 13 residues. In germline, CDR1 is SNHLY, CDR2 FYNNEI. The CDR3 nucleotides are TGTGCCAGCTGGCTGGGAGGGGACACTGAAGCTTTCTTT. Amino acids: CASWLGGDTEAFF.

This rearrangement joins TRBV5-6 to TRBJ1-1, with D perhaps matching TRBD1 (6 bases). Trimming left V 4 bases short and J 1 base short, with 17 bases between. CDR3 length: 16 residues. Germline values: CDR1 SGHDT, CDR2 YYEEEE. The DNA of the CDR3 is TGTGCCAGCAGCATCCAAGGGGGATGGGGGAACACTGAAGCTTTCTTT. Its translation: CASSIQGGWGNTEAFF.

The chain recombines TRBV9 with TRBJ2-7; D possibly matches TRBD1 or TRBD2 (5 bases each). The CDR3 has 14 amino acids. Trimming pared 0 bases from V and 6 bases from J, leaving 13 bases between. In germline, CDR1 is SGDLS, CDR2 YYNGEE. The CDR3, as DNA: TGTGCCAGCAGCGTAGGGACGGGACCGGGCGAGCAGTACTTC. This translates into CASSVGTGPGEQYF.

The rearrangement joins TRBV13 to TRBJ2-3; possibly TRBD1 or TRBD2 for D (5 bases each). CDR1 and CDR2 from the germline V gene are PRHDT and FYEKMQ (reference sequence). The length of the CDR3 is 13 residues. V lost 6 bases to trimming and J lost 6 bases, with 13 bases between them. CDR3 nucleotide sequence: TGTGCCAGCAGGCTGATTGGGGGTGATACGCAGTATTTT. It specifies CASRLIGGDTQYF. The variable domain in full, with the rest retrieved from reference TRBV13 and TRBJ2-3, is AAGVIQSPRHLIKEKRETATLKCYPIPRHDTVYWYQQGPGQDPQFLISFYEKMQSDKGSIPDRFSAQQFSDYHSELNMSSLELGDSALYFCASRLIGGDTQYFGPGTRLTVL.

This clone was seen once. J is TRBJ1-4 and V is TRBV6-5; 7 positions match TRBD1. CDR3 length: 15 residues. Germline values: CDR1 MNHEY, CDR2 SVGAGI. V was clipped by 10 bases and J by 0 bases; unmatched bases: 8. The CDR3 protein is CATGDTGATNEKLFF. The CDR3 DNA sequence: TGTGCCACCGGGGACACAGGGGCAACTAATGAAAAACTGTTTTTT.

This rearrangement joins TRBV18 to TRBJ1-4; a weak D match, TRBD1 (6 bases). Germline V CDR1 and CDR2: KGHSH, LQKENI. Trimming removed 3 bases at V and 4 bases at J, with 15 bases between. The CDR3 extends over 16 amino acids. CDR3 sequence reads: CASSPDGGRNNEKLFF. The CDR3 bases are TGTGCCAGCTCACCGGACGGGGGGCGAAATAATGAAAAACTGTTTTTT.

The J gene is TRBJ2-5, the V gene TRBV5-1, with 9 bases that match TRBD2. V shed 2 bases, J shed 5 bases, and the junction held 10 bases outside the gene matches. The CDR3 totals 16 residues. CDR1 is SGHRS and CDR2 is YFSETQ in the germline V gene. CDR3 DNA: TGCGCCAGCAGCTTTAATGCGGGAGGGCCTGGGGAGACCCAGTACTTC. Translation: CASSFNAGGPGETQYF. Looking up the rest from reference TRBV5-1 and TRBJ2-5 gives the full variable domain: KAGVTQTPRYLIKTRGQQVTLSCSPISGHRSVSWYQQTPGQGLQFLFEYFSETQRNKGNFPGRFSGRQFSNSRSEMNVSTLELGDSALYLCASSFNAGGPGETQYFGPGTRLLVL.

This clone was seen a few times. The sample contains more than one DNA sequence encoding this CDR3. The V and J genes are TRBV5-1 and TRBJ2-7, with 10 bases matching TRBD1. The CDR3 covers 15 residues. Trimming cost V 0 bases and J 4 bases; bases outside gene matches: 4. Germline lookup yields CDR1 SGHRS and CDR2 YFSETQ. CDR3 nucleotide sequence: TGCGCCAGCAGCTTGGCGGGGACAGGGGAATACGAGCAGTACTTC. Translating gives CASSLAGTGEYEQYF.

This clone was recorded a few times. This chain joins TRBV7-2 and TRBJ2-7; 8 bases match TRBD2. J gave up 7 bases and V 1 base, and 6 bases lay outside the gene matches. The germline V gene encodes CDR1 SGHTA and CDR2 FQGNSA. This CDR3 is built from 14 residues. CDR3 loop: CASSLGAGGGEQYF. CDR3 nucleotides: TGTGCCAGCAGCTTAGGGGCGGGGGGCGGAGAGCAGTACTTC.

A single count supports this clone. The V gene is TRBV21-1, the J gene TRBJ1-1; the table's D call TRBD1 went unverified against the DNA. TRBV21-1 is given as a pseudogene. The CDR3 has 15 residues. DNA for the CDR3: TGTGCCAGCAGCAAAGAAACAGGGGTGAACACTGAAGCTTTCTTT. Amino acid sequence: CASSKETGVNTEAFF.

The chain has TRBV19 and TRBJ1-5; tentative D call: TRBD1 (5 bases). CDR1 and CDR2 from the germline V gene are LNHDA and SQIVND (reference sequence). Trimming pared 0 bases from V and 1 base from J, leaving 13 bases between. The CDR3 sequence is 17 residues long. The CDR3 region is CASSIDPWRGSNQPQHF. In nucleotides, the CDR3 is TGTGCCAGTAGTATAGACCCGTGGCGGGGGAGCAATCAGCCCCAGCATTTT.

By sample share, this clone is medium-sized. The rearrangement links TRBV7-8 to TRBJ1-1; D ambiguous. Trimming pared 1 base from V and 1 base from J, leaving 4 bases between. There are 13 residues in the CDR3. Germline loops: CDR1 SGHVS, CDR2 FQNEAQ. The CDR3 nucleotides read TGTGCCAGCAGCTTAGGCCAGAACACTGAAGCTTTCTTT. Amino acids: CASSLGQNTEAFF.

This sequence joins TRBV18 and TRBJ1-6, with TRBD1 matching 10 bases. The CDR3 covers 17 residues. V was clipped by 3 bases and J by 10 bases; unmatched bases: 12. Germline V gene data show CDR1 as KGHSH and CDR2 as LQKENI. The CDR3 DNA reads as TGTGCCAGCTCACCGTCCCCGACAGGGGGCGATTGGTCACCCCTCCACTTT. Residues: CASSPSPTGGDWSPLHF.

The J gene is TRBJ2-1, the V gene TRBV2; D call uncertain. The CDR3 covers 11 residues. Germline lookup yields CDR1 SNHLY and CDR2 FYNNEI. The germline V and J ends were trimmed by 7 bases and 7 bases, with 8 bases remaining between them. CDR3 nucleotides: TGTGCCAGCAAAGGCTCTAATGAGCAGTTCTTC. Encoded protein: CASKGSNEQFF.

The V and J genes are TRBV6-1 and TRBJ2-1; 7 bases agree with TRBD1. CDR3 length: 14 residues. The J segment lost 5 bases and the V segment lost 6 bases, leaving 7 bases of the junction unmatched. Germline V lookup: CDR1 MNHNS, CDR2 SASEGT. For the CDR3, the DNA is TGTGCCAGCAGATTGGGAGACAGGGACAATGAGCAGTTCTTC. This translates into CASRLGDRDNEQFF.

V gene TRBV2 combines with J gene TRBJ1-6; 11 bases are shared with TRBD1. The CDR3 has 15 amino acids. Germline CDR1 SNHLY, CDR2 FYNNEI. J gave up 10 bases and V 6 bases, and 8 bases lay outside the gene matches. CDR3 loop: CASRDFRDRGSPLHF. DNA for the CDR3: TGTGCCAGCAGGGACTTTCGGGACAGGGGGTCACCCCTCCACTTT.

The chain carries TRBV5-4 and TRBJ2-3; 10 bases map to TRBD1. CDR1 is SGHNT, CDR2 YYREEE, per germline (reference sequence). V shed 4 bases and J 2 bases; nucleotides not matched to a gene: 4. The CDR3 is 15 amino acids. In DNA, the CDR3 is TGTGCCAGCAGCCCGGGACAGGGGCACACAGATACGCAGTATTTT. Translating gives CASSPGQGHTDTQYF. Drawing the rest from reference TRBV5-4 and TRBJ2-3, the complete variable domain is ETGVTQSPTHLIKTRGQQVTLRCSSQSGHNTVSWYQQALGQGPQFIFQYYREEENGRGNFPPRFSGLQFPNYSSELNVNALELDDSALYLCASSPGQGHTDTQYFGPGTRLTVL.

V gene TRBV18 combines with J gene TRBJ1-2, with D hard to call. Trimming took off 3 bases at V and 8 bases at J, with 19 bases between the two ends. The length of the CDR3 is 15 residues. Per the germline V gene, CDR1 is KGHSH and CDR2 is LQKENI. The CDR3 coding sequence is TGTGCCAGCTCACCGGATAATGGCTACAAGGAGGGCTACACCTTC. Translation: CASSPDNGYKEGYTF.

V and J are TRBV29-1 and TRBJ2-5; 8 nucleotides line up with TRBD1. J lost 4 bases, V lost 6 bases, and 10 bases had no gene match. From germline, CDR1 is SQVTM and CDR2 ANQGSEA. There are 14 residues in the CDR3. CDR3 sequence: CSVAQGGGVETQYF. The CDR3 nucleotides are TGCAGCGTGGCACAGGGGGGCGGCGTAGAGACCCAGTACTTC.

The chain is built from TRBV28 and TRBJ2-7; 8 bases are shared with TRBD1. This CDR3 spans 14 amino acids. Losses at the gene ends were 11 bases for V and 4 bases for J; bases not matched to a gene: 13. From germline, CDR1 is MDHEN and CDR2 SYDVKM. The CDR3 is CAAAPNRGFYEQYF. DNA for the CDR3: TGTGCCGCAGCCCCAAACAGGGGGTTTTACGAGCAGTACTTC. Filled out from reference TRBV28 and TRBJ2-7, the complete variable domain reads DVKVTQSSRYLVKRTGEKVFLECVQDMDHENMFWYRQDPGLGLRLIYFSYDVKMKEKGDIPEGYSVSREKKERFSLILESASTNQTSMYLCAAAPNRGFYEQYFGPGTRLTVT.

The CDR3 nucleotides read TGTGCCAGCAACCAGCGGGTTAGCTACGAGCAGTACTTC. Protein: CASNQRVSYEQYF. This chain joins TRBV6-6 and TRBJ2-5; tentatively, D is TRBD2 (6 bases). The last part of the DNA fits TRBJ2-7 better; the J call may be wrong. The germline V gene encodes CDR1 MNHNY and CDR2 SVGAGI (reference sequence). The CDR3 extends over 13 amino acids.